The text below deals with one T cell receptor beta chain. This specimen belongs to a study of blood T cell repertoires in COVID-19. Authors' data handling: Estimated nucleated cell counts came from reference gene primer amplification. Some clones are missing from TCRdb's copy, which holds only in-frame ones; the method was immunoSEQ multiplex PCR. For V, J and clone size, that table is used; D and trimming come from the DNA. The table has 25,000 to 40,000 clones, about nine tenths seen once. The specimen sequenced was peripheral blood. This sequence originates from a human donor in a cohort sampled during active COVID-19.

The chain's CDR3 is CAISESPPREAFF. CDR3 coding DNA: TGTGCCATCAGTGAGTCGCCCCCTCGAGAGGCTTTCTTT. The genes are TRBV10-3 and TRBJ1-1; D gene uncertain. CDR1 is ENHRY, CDR2 SYGVKD, per germline. The CDR3 has 13 residues. V lost 0 bases and J lost 11, with 13 bases in between.